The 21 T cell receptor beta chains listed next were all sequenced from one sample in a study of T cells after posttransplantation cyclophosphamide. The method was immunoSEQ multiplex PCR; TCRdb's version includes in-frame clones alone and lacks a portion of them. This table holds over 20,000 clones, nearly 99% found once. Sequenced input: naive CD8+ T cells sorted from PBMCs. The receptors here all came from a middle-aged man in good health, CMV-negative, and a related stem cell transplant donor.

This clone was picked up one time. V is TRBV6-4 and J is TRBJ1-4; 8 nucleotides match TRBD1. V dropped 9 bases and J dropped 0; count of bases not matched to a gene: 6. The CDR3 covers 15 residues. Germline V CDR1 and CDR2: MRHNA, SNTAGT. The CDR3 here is CASHRGASTNEKLFF. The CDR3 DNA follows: TGTGCCAGTCACAGGGGGGCCTCAACTAATGAAAAACTGTTTTTT.

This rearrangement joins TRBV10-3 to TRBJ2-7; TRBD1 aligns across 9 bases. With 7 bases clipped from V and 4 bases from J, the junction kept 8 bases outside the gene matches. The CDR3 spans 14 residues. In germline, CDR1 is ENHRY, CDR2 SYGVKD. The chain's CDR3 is CAINGQGNSYEQYF. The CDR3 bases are TGTGCCATCAATGGACAGGGGAATTCGTACGAGCAGTACTTC.

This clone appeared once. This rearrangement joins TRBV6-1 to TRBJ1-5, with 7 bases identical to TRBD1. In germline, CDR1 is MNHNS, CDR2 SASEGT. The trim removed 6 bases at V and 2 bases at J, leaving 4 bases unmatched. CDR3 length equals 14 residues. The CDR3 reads CASRRQGGNQPQHF. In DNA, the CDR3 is TGTGCCAGCAGACGACAGGGAGGCAATCAGCCCCAGCATTTT.

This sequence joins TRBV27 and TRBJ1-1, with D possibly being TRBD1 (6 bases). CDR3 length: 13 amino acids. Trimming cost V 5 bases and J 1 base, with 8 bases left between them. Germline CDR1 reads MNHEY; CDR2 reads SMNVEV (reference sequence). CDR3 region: CASSLQGNTEAFF. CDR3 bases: TGTGCCAGCAGTCTACAGGGGAACACTGAAGCTTTCTTT.

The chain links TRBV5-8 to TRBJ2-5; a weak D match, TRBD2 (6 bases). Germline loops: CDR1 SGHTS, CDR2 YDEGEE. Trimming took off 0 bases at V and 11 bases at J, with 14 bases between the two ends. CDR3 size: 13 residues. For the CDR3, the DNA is TGTGCCAGCAGCTTGGGGCCGGGGGATGAGCAGTACTTC. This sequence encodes CASSLGPGDEQYF.

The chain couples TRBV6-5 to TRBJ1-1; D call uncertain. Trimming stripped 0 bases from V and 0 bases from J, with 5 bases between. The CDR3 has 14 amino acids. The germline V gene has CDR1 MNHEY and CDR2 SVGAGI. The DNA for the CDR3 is TGTGCCAGCAGTTACTCAGCATTGAACACTGAAGCTTTCTTT. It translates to CASSYSALNTEAFF.

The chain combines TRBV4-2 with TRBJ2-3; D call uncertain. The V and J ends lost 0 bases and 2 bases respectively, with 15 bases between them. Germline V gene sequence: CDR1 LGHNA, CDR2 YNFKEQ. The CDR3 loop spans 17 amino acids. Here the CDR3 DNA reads TGTGCCAGCAGCCAAGATTTTACGGTTTTTCCCACAGATACGCAGTATTTT. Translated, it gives CASSQDFTVFPTDTQYF.

The CDR3 loop is CASSLAGRNTGELFF. For the CDR3, the DNA is TGCGCCAGCAGCCTAGCGGGACGAAACACCGGGGAGCTGTTTTTT. The V call is TRBV5-1, the J call TRBJ2-2; 9 bases are shared with TRBD2. The CDR3 is made up of 15 amino acids. V was pared by 4 bases and J by 2 bases, with 3 bases of the junction left unmatched. In germline, CDR1 is SGHRS, CDR2 YFSETQ.

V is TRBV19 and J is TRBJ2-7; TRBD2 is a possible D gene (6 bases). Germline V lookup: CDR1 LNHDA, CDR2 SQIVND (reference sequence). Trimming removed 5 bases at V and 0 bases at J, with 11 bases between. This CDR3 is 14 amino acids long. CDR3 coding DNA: TGTGCCAGTAGTGCCACCGGGAGCTCCTACGAGCAGTACTTC. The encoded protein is CASSATGSSYEQYF.

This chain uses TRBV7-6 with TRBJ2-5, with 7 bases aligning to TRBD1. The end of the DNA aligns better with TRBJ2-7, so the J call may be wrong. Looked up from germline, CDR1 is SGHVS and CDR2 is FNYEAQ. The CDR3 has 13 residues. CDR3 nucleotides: TGTGCCAGCAGCTTGGGACAGAACTACGAGCAGTACTTC. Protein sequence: CASSLGQNYEQYF.

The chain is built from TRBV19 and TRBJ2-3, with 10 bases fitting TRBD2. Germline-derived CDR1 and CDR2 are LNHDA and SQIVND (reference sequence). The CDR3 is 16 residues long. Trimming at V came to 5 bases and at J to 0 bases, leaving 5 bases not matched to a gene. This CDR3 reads CASSFLLAGSTDTQYF. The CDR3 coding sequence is TGTGCCAGTAGTTTCTTACTAGCGGGGAGCACAGATACGCAGTATTTT.

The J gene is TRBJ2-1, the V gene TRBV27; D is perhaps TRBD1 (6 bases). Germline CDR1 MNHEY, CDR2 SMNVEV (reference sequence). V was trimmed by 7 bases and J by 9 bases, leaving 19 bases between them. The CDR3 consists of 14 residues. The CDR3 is CASKIWPEDSEQFF. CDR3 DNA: TGTGCCAGCAAAATCTGGCCCGAGGACAGTGAGCAGTTCTTC.

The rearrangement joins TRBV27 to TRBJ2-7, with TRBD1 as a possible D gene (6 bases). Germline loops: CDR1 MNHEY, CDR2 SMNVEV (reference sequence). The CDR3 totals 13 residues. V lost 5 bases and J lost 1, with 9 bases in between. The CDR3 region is CASSHGTSYEQYF. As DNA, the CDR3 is TGTGCCAGCAGTCATGGGACATCCTACGAGCAGTACTTC.

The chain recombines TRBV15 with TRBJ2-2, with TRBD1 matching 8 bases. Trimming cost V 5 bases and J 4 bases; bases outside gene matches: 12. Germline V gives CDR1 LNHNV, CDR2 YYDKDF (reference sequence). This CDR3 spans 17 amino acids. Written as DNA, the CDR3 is TGTGCCACCAGCCCGAGGGCAGGGGGCGCGAGCACCGGGGAGCTGTTTTTT. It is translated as CATSPRAGGASTGELFF.

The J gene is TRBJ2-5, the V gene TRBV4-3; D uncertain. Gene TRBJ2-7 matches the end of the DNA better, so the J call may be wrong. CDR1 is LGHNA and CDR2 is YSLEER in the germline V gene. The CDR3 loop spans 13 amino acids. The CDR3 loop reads CASSQGRSYEQYF. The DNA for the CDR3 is TGCGCCAGCAGCCAAGGCCGCTCCTACGAGCAGTACTTC.

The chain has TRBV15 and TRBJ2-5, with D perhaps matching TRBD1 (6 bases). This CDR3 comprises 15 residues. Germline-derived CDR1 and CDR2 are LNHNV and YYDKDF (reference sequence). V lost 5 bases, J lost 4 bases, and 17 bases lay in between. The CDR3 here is CATSQGPVRGETQYF. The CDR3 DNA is TGTGCCACCAGCCAAGGCCCCGTCAGGGGAGAGACCCAGTACTTC.

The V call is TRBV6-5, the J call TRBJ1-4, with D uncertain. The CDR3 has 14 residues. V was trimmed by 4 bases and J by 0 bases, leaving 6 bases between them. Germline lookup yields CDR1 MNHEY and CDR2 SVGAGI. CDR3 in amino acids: CASSFTTTNEKLFF. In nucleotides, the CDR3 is TGTGCCAGCAGTTTCACTACAACTAATGAAAAACTGTTTTTT.

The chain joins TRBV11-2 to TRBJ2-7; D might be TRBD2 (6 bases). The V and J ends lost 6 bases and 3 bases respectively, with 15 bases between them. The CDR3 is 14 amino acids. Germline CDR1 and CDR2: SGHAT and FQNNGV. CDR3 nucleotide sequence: TGTGCCAGCAGGACGGGAGACAGACGCTACGAGCAGTACTTC. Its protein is CASRTGDRRYEQYF. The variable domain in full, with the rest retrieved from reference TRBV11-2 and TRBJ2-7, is EAGVAQSPRYKIIEKRQSVAFWCNPISGHATLYWYQQILGQGPKLLIQFQNNGVVDDSQLPKDRFSAERLKGVDSTLKIQPAKLEDSAVYLCASRTGDRRYEQYFGPGTRLTVT.

CDR3 amino acids: CATSGAGVNEKLFF. The CDR3 bases are TGTGCCACATCAGGTGCAGGCGTGAATGAAAAACTGTTTTTT. This chain joins TRBV10-3 and TRBJ1-4; D is undetermined. The CDR3 has 14 residues. Germline-derived CDR1 and CDR2 are ENHRY and SYGVKD. V gave up 10 bases and J gave up 5 bases, with 17 bases separating them.

CDR3 loop: CASSMLAGAVDTQYF. CDR3 nucleotide sequence: TGTGCCAGTAGTATGCTAGCGGGAGCTGTAGATACGCAGTATTTT. This rearrangement joins TRBV19 to TRBJ2-3, with 10 positions matching TRBD2. CDR3 length: 15 residues. The germline gives CDR1 LNHDA, CDR2 SQIVND (reference sequence). V lost 3 bases to trimming and J lost 5 bases; unmatched junction nucleotides: 5.

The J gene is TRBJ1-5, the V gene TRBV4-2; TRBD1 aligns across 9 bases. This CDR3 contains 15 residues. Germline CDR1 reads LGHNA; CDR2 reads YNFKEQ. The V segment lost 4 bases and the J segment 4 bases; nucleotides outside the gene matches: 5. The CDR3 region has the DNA TGTGCCAGCAGCCTGCACGGACAGGGGAATCAGCCCCAGCATTTT. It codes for CASSLHGQGNQPQHF.